These 31 T cell receptor beta chains share one sample of origin, sequenced in a study of OX40 agonist ivuxolimab in advanced cancers. TCRdb's copy holds only in-frame clones and misses some; the assay was immunoSEQ multiplex PCR. The sample lists about 33,000 clones; around 80% were seen once. The sequencing used CD4+ or CD8+ T cells sorted from blood, collected in a trial of the OX40 agonist ivuxolimab. All receptors derive from an adult with an advanced solid tumor such as melanoma, head and neck, liver or kidney cancer.

Note on this clone: The germline gene is not matched at one end of the junction; a read error may be the cause. This chain links TRBV4-1 with TRBJ2-7, with TRBD2 identical over 14 bases. Germline CDR1 and CDR2: MGHRA and YSYEKL. The CDR3 has 17 residues. The CDR3 loop reads CASSQDYTPGLAGALPF. The DNA for the CDR3 is TGCGCCAGCAGCCAAGACTACACACCGGGACTAGCGGGGGCCCTCCCCTTC.

The V gene is TRBV19, the J gene TRBJ2-5, with D hard to call. The DNA end favors TRBJ2-7, so the J call may be wrong. Germline V lookup: CDR1 LNHDA, CDR2 SQIVND (reference sequence). This CDR3 is built from 14 residues. DNA of the CDR3: TGTGCCAGTAGTATCTTCCAGGCAACTAACGAGCAGTACTTC. This translates into CASSIFQATNEQYF.

This chain uses TRBV11-3 with TRBJ1-2; tentatively, D is TRBD1 (5 bases). The CDR3 sequence is 18 residues long. The V and J ends lost 1 base and 6 bases respectively, with 24 bases between them. The germline V gene encodes CDR1 SGHNT and CDR2 YENEEA. The CDR3 DNA follows: TGTGCCAGCAGCTTAGGATACGCGGGTGAAACAGGTGGAGATGGCTACACCTTC. Translated: CASSLGYAGETGGDGYTF. The variable domain in full, completed from reference TRBV11-3 and TRBJ1-2, reads EAGVVQSPRYKIIEKKQPVAFWCNPISGHNTLYWYLQNLGQGPELLIRYENEEAVDDSQLPKDRFSAERLKGVDSTLKIQPAELGDSAVYLCASSLGYAGETGGDGYTFGSGTRLTVV.

The V and J genes are TRBV6-5 and TRBJ2-3; 9 bases line up with TRBD2. The CDR3 is 16 residues long. Germline assignment: CDR1 MNHEY and CDR2 SVGAGI. With V trimmed by 2 bases and J by 1 base, 4 bases remained unmatched. The CDR3 region has the DNA TGTGCCAGCAGTTACCTTGAGCGGGGGGGCACAGATACGCAGTATTTT. Protein product: CASSYLERGGTDTQYF.

The table lists this clone with a few counts. The V and J genes are TRBV7-9 and TRBJ2-7; D possibly corresponds to TRBD1 (6 bases). The CDR3 is 14 amino acids. V shed 6 bases and J shed 2 bases, with 14 bases lying between them. CDR1 and CDR2 from the germline V gene are SEHNR and FQNEAQ (reference sequence). The CDR3 here is CASSDSGQPYEQYF. The DNA of the CDR3 is TGTGCCAGCAGTGATTCGGGACAACCCTACGAGCAGTACTTC.

The chain joins TRBV5-5 to TRBJ2-7, with D hard to call. Looked up from germline, CDR1 is SGHKS and CDR2 is YYEKEE (reference sequence). CDR3 length equals 12 residues. Trimming took 4 bases from V and 2 from J, leaving 7 bases between them. As DNA, the CDR3 is TGTGCCAGCAGCCTGACCCCCTACGAGCAGTACTTC. Amino acid sequence: CASSLTPYEQYF.

The rearrangement joins TRBV19 to TRBJ1-5; D is unclear. The CDR3 is 13 residues long. The V end lost 2 bases, the J end lost 6 bases, and 8 bases lay between the germline ends. CDR1 and CDR2 (germline): LNHDA, SQIVND (reference sequence). The DNA for the CDR3 is TGTGCCAGTAGTATAATGGAACTTCAGCCCCAGCATTTT. It translates to CASSIMELQPQHF.

The J gene is TRBJ2-7, the V gene TRBV10-3; 7 bases are shared with TRBD1. CDR1 is ENHRY, CDR2 SYGVKD, per germline. The V and J ends lost 6 bases and 5 bases, in that order; junction bases with no gene match: 7. The CDR3 has 13 amino acids. The CDR3 is CAIRDTGVDEQYF. CDR3 coding DNA: TGTGCCATCAGAGATACAGGGGTCGACGAGCAGTACTTC.

The rearrangement uses TRBV5-4 and TRBJ1-2; D perhaps matches TRBD1 (5 bases). Trimming left V 0 bases short and J 4 bases short, with 16 bases between. CDR1 is SGHNT and CDR2 is YYREEE in the germline V gene (reference sequence). CDR3 length: 16 residues. CDR3 residues: CASSLESGVVGYGYTF. The CDR3 bases are TGTGCCAGCAGCTTGGAATCGGGGGTGGTAGGCTATGGCTACACCTTC.

The chain has TRBV2 and TRBJ1-1, with D possibly being TRBD1 (5 bases). V was cut by 6 bases and J by 1 base, with 9 bases left in between. Germline CDR1 is SNHLY and CDR2 is FYNNEI. The CDR3 length is 13 residues. In DNA form, the CDR3 reads TGTGCCAGCAGGGCCGGGGCGAACACTGAAGCTTTCTTT. Its translation: CASRAGANTEAFF.

The chain links TRBV5-1 to TRBJ2-5; 7 positions agree with TRBD1. Germline-derived CDR1 and CDR2 are SGHRS and YFSETQ. Trimming cost V 3 bases and J 0 bases; bases outside gene matches: 5. This CDR3 has 15 residues. CDR3 sequence (DNA): TGCGCCAGCAGCTCCGGGACAGCGTACCAAGAGACCCAGTACTTC. This gives the protein CASSSGTAYQETQYF.

The table lists this clone with a count of one. The chain combines TRBV7-9 with TRBJ2-6; D is undetermined. This CDR3 is built from 15 residues. Trimming took 3 bases from V and 0 from J, leaving 6 bases between them. The germline CDR1 and CDR2 sequences are SEHNR and FQNEAQ (reference sequence). The CDR3 DNA reads as TGTGCCAGCAGCTTTGGACGCTCTGGGGCCAACGTCCTGACTTTC. Its translation is CASSFGRSGANVLTF.

The rearrangement joins TRBV10-3 to TRBJ1-5, with TRBD1 matching over 7 bases. V was pared by 11 bases and J by 6 bases, with 10 bases of the junction left unmatched. CDR1 and CDR2 from the germline V gene are ENHRY and SYGVKD. This CDR3 has 13 amino acids. The CDR3 sequence: CASSTGLGQPQHF. The CDR3 bases are TGTGCCTCGTCGACAGGGCTAGGTCAGCCCCAGCATTTT.

The genes are TRBV5-1 and TRBJ1-1; 7 bases align to TRBD1. The CDR3 is 14 amino acids. Trimming removed 8 bases from V and 0 bases from J; junction bases left unmatched: 7. Germline lookup yields CDR1 SGHRS and CDR2 YFSETQ. Here the CDR3 reads CASRDRPLNTEAFF. For the CDR3, the DNA is TGCGCCAGTAGGGACAGACCTTTGAACACTGAAGCTTTCTTT.

The chain uses TRBV7-9 and TRBJ2-1; D might be TRBD1 or TRBD2, each matching 5 bases. The CDR3 has 15 amino acids. V shed 5 bases and J shed 4 bases, with 15 bases lying between them. Germline CDR1 and CDR2: SEHNR and FQNEAQ (reference sequence). The CDR3 here is CASSVTGTYYNEQFF. CDR3 nucleotides: TGTGCCAGCAGCGTCACCGGGACGTATTACAATGAGCAGTTCTTC.

The genes are TRBV9 and TRBJ2-1; the match to TRBD1 covers 8 bases. The germline gives CDR1 SGDLS, CDR2 YYNGEE. The CDR3 extends over 16 amino acids. V was pared by 3 bases and J by 2 bases, with 7 bases of the junction left unmatched. CDR3 amino acids: CASSAEGTGTYNEQFF. The DNA of the CDR3 is TGTGCCAGCAGCGCCGAGGGGACAGGAACCTACAATGAGCAGTTCTTC.

As to this clone: One junction end does not reproduce the germline sequence, and a read error may be involved. J is TRBJ1-5 and V is TRBV27; D possibly corresponds to TRBD1 (5 bases). Per the germline V gene, CDR1 is MNHEY and CDR2 is SMNVEV (reference sequence). CDR3 size: 15 residues. The CDR3 sequence: CASSFGDYSNQPRHF. In DNA, the CDR3 is TGTGCCAGCAGTTTTGGGGACTATAGCAATCAGCCCCGGCATTTT.

J is TRBJ2-2 and V is TRBV2; D gene unclear. The CDR3 runs 12 residues. The germline CDR1 and CDR2 sequences are SNHLY and FYNNEI. V lost 2 bases and J lost 5, with 3 bases in between. CDR3 nucleotide sequence: TGTGCCAGCAGTGAATGGACCGGGGAGCTGTTTTTT. Its translation is CASSEWTGELFF.

The rearrangement uses TRBV27 and TRBJ2-1; possibly TRBD1 for D (6 bases). The germline CDR1 and CDR2 sequences are MNHEY and SMNVEV (reference sequence). V lost 5 bases and J 4 bases, leaving 12 bases between the germline ends. This CDR3 region has 14 residues. This CDR3 reads CASSVATGYNEQFF. The CDR3 region has the DNA TGTGCCAGCAGTGTAGCTACAGGGTACAATGAGCAGTTCTTC.

The J gene is TRBJ1-1, the V gene TRBV14, with D unclear. The germline V gene has CDR1 SGHDN and CDR2 FVKESK. Trimming removed 3 bases from V and 0 bases from J, with 8 bases in between. This CDR3 is 14 amino acids long. This CDR3 reads CASSQSVMNTEAFF. The DNA of the CDR3 is TGTGCCAGCAGCCAGTCGGTCATGAACACTGAAGCTTTCTTT.

CDR3 protein: CSVVDYEQYF. In DNA, the CDR3 is TGCAGCGTTGTAGATTACGAGCAGTACTTC. The V gene is TRBV29-1, the J gene TRBJ2-7, with unresolved D. V dropped 4 bases and J dropped 4 bases, with 5 bases sitting between them. Germline loops: CDR1 SQVTM, CDR2 ANQGSEA. CDR3 size: 10 residues.

The chain employs TRBV2 and TRBJ1-1; D is ambiguous. CDR1 and CDR2 from the germline V gene are SNHLY and FYNNEI. The CDR3 is 17 amino acids. Trimming removed 2 bases from V and 0 bases from J, with 16 bases in between. In DNA form, the CDR3 reads TGTGCCAGCAGTGAATCCTGGACGGACCTAATGAACACTGAAGCTTTCTTT. Translated: CASSESWTDLMNTEAFF.

The chain uses TRBV25-1 and TRBJ2-2, with 10 bases fitting TRBD1. V was clipped by 8 bases and J by 5 bases; unmatched bases: 5. The germline gives CDR1 MGHDK, CDR2 SYGVNS. The CDR3 is 14 residues long. CDR3 region: CASFWTGGTGELFF. CDR3 bases: TGTGCCAGCTTTTGGACAGGGGGGACCGGGGAGCTGTTTTTT.

The chain carries TRBV2 and TRBJ1-5; D is ambiguous. This CDR3 is 14 amino acids long. The germline V gene has CDR1 SNHLY and CDR2 FYNNEI. With 6 bases removed from V and 0 bases from J, the gap between germline ends came to 9 bases. This chain's CDR3 is CASSLLGSNQPQHF. Here the CDR3 DNA reads TGTGCCAGCAGCCTTCTCGGTAGCAATCAGCCCCAGCATTTT.

The chain employs TRBV5-6 and TRBJ2-3; TRBD1 matches 10 bases. V shed 3 bases and J 2 bases; nucleotides not matched to a gene: 6. Germline values: CDR1 SGHDT, CDR2 YYEEEE. This CDR3 contains 16 residues. The CDR3 sequence: CASSSTGTGDTDTQYF. For the CDR3, the DNA is TGTGCCAGCAGCTCCACCGGGACAGGGGACACAGATACGCAGTATTTT.

The chain recombines TRBV7-9 with TRBJ1-6; D not resolved. V was cut by 3 bases and J by 0 bases, with 3 bases left in between. CDR1 and CDR2 from the germline V gene are SEHNR and FQNEAQ (reference sequence). There are 14 residues in the CDR3. The CDR3 loop reads CASSLSSYNSPLHF. The CDR3 DNA sequence: TGTGCCAGCAGCTTGAGCTCCTATAATTCACCCCTCCACTTT.

The chain joins TRBV11-2 to TRBJ1-2, with TRBD1 as a possible D gene (6 bases). The CDR3 totals 13 residues. Trimming shortened V by 3 bases and J by 6 bases, and 11 bases separated the two germline ends. Germline CDR1 and CDR2: SGHAT and FQNNGV. CDR3 in DNA: TGTGCCAGCAGCTTCGTGGGGGCAGATGGCTACACCTTC. Translation gives CASSFVGADGYTF.

The V call is TRBV6-5, the J call TRBJ1-2; the D is unclear. This CDR3 is 13 amino acids long. V was clipped by 2 bases and J by 6 bases, with 10 bases between them. Germline CDR1 and CDR2: MNHEY and SVGAGI. CDR3 region: CASSYRLWDGYTF. DNA of the CDR3: TGTGCCAGCAGTTACCGGCTATGGGATGGCTACACCTTC.

V and J are TRBV6-1 and TRBJ2-3, with 10 bases lining up with TRBD2. V was pared by 4 bases and J by 2 bases, with 9 bases of the junction left unmatched. This CDR3 is built from 17 residues. Germline loops: CDR1 MNHNS, CDR2 SASEGT. The CDR3 nucleotides read TGTGCCAGCAGTGGGCAGCGGGGGGGCTTGTCCACAGATACGCAGTATTTT. Its protein is CASSGQRGGLSTDTQYF.

V gene TRBV9 combines with J gene TRBJ2-3, with 11 bases lining up with TRBD2. Looked up from germline, CDR1 is SGDLS and CDR2 is YYNGEE. CDR3 length: 17 amino acids. Trimming cost V 1 base and J 4 bases; bases outside gene matches: 8. The CDR3 spells CASSVTGLAGGPDTQYF. Here the CDR3 DNA reads TGTGCCAGCAGCGTAACCGGGCTAGCGGGGGGACCAGATACGCAGTATTTT.

The V gene is TRBV9, the J gene TRBJ1-2; no reliable D call. The V end lost 3 bases, the J end lost 7 bases, and 7 bases lay between the germline ends. This CDR3 has 11 amino acids. The germline V gene has CDR1 SGDLS and CDR2 YYNGEE. The chain's CDR3 is CASSDGVGYTF. The DNA for the CDR3 is TGTGCCAGCAGCGACGGGGTTGGCTACACCTTC.